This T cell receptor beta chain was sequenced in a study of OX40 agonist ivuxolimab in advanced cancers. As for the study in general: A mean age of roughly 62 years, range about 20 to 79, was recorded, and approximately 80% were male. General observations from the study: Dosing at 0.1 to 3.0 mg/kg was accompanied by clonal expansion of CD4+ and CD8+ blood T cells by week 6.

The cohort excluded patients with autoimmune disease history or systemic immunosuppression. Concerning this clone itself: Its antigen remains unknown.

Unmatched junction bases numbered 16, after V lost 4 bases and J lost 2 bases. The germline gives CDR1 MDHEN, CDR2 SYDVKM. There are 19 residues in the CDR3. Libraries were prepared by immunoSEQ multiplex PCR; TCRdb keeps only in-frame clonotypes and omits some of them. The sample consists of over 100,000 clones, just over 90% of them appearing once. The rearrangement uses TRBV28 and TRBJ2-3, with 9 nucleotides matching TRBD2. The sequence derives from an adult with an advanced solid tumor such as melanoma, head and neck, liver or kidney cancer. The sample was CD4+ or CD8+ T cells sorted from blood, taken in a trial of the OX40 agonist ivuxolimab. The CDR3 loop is CASSSRGGIAGDPTDTQYF. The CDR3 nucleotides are TGTGCCAGCAGTTCCAGGGGGGGAATAGCGGGAGACCCCACAGATACGCAGTATTTT.